This TCR beta chain appears in the sequencing data of a study of blood T cell repertoires in COVID-19. Sequencing used immunoSEQ multiplex PCR; TCRdb keeps in-frame clones, though not all of them. The table shows roughly 130,000 clones, with around 86% occurring only once. Per the germline V gene, CDR1 is SGHNT and CDR2 is YENEEA. V lost 1 base and J 0 bases, leaving 6 bases between the germline ends. The CDR3 is 15 residues long. The V call is TRBV11-3, the J call TRBJ2-2; D gene uncertain. Sequenced material: peripheral blood. The clonotype was recovered from a middle-aged man with acute or convalescent COVID-19. The chain's CDR3 is CASSLVGANTGELFF. CDR3 DNA: TGTGCCAGCAGCTTAGTAGGAGCGAACACCGGGGAGCTGTTTTTT. Looking up the rest from reference TRBV11-3 and TRBJ2-2 gives the full variable domain: EAGVVQSPRYKIIEKKQPVAFWCNPISGHNTLYWYLQNLGQGPELLIRYENEEAVDDSQLPKDRFSAERLKGVDSTLKIQPAELGDSAVYLCASSLVGANTGELFFGEGSRLTVL.